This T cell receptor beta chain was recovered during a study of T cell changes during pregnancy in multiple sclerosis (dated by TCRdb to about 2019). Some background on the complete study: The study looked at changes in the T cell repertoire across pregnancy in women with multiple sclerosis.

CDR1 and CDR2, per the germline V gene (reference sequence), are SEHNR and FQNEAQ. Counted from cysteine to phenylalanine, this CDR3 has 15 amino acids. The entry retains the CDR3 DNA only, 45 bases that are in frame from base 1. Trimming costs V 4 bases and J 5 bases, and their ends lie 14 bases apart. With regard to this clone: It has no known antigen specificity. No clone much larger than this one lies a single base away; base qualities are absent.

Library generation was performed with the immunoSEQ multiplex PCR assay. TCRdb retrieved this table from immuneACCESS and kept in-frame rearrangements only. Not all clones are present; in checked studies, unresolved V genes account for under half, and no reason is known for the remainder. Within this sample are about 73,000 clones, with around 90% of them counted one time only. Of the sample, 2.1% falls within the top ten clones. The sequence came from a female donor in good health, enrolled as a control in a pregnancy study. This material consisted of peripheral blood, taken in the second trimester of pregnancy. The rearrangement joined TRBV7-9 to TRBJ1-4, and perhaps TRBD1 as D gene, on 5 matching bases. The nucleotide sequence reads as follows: TGTGCCAGCAGCTATCAGGGATTTCCCAATGAAAAACTGTTTTTT. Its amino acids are CASSYQGFPNEKLFF.